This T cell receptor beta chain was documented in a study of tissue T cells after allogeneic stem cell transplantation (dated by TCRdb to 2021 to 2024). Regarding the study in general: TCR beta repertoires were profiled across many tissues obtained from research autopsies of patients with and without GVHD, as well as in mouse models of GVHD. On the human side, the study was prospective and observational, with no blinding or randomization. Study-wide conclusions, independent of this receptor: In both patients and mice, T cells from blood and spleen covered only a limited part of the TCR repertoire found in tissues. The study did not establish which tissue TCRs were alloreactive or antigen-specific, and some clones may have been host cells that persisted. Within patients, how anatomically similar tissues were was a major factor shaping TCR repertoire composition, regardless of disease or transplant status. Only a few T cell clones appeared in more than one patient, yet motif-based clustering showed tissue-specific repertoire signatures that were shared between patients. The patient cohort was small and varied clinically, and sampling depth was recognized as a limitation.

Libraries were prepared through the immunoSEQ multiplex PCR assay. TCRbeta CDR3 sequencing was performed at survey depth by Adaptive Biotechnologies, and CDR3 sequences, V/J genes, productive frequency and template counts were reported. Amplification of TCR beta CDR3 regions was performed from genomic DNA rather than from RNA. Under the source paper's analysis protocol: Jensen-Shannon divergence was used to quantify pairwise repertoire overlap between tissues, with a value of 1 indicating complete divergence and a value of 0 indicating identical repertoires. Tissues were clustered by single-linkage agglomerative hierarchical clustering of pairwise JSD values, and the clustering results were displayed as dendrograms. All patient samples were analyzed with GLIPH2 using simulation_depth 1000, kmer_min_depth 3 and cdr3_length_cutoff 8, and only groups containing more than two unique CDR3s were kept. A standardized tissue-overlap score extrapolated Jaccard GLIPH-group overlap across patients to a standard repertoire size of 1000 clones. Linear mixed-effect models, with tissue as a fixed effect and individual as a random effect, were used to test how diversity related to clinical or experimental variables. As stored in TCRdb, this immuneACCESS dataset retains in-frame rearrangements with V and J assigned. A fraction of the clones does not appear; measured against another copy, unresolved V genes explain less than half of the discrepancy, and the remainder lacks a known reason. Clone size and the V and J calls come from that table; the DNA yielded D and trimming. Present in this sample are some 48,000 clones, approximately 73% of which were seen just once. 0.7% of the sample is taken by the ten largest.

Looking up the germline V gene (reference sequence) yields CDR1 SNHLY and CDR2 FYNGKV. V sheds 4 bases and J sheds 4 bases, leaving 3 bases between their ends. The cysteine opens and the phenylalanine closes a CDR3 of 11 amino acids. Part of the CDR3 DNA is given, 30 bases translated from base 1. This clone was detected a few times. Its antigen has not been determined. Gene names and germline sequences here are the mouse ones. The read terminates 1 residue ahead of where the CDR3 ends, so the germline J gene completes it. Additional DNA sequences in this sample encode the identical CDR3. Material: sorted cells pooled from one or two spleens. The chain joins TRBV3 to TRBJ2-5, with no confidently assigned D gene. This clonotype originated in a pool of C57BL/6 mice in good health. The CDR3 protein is CASSSEDTQYF. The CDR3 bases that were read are TGTGCCAGCAGCTCAGAAGACACCCAGTAC.